The 24 T cell receptor beta chains given below trace back to one sample, sequenced in a study of shared clonotypes between healthy human individuals. Repertoires were generated with immunoSEQ multiplex PCR, while TCRdb's copy carries only in-frame clones and drops some. The sample holds about a million clones, over 75% seen once. The sample consisted of memory CD4+ T cells sorted from blood. Subset described: CD45RA-negative fraction. Receptor source: a man aged 18-30 years in good health.

The rearrangement uses TRBV18 and TRBJ2-7, with D possibly being TRBD1 (5 bases). Germline-derived CDR1 and CDR2 are KGHSH and LQKENI. V gave up 1 base and J gave up 4 bases, with 14 bases separating them. The CDR3 extends over 15 amino acids. The CDR3 protein is CASSPQGQFFYEQYF. The CDR3 DNA reads as TGTGCCAGCTCACCACAGGGGCAGTTCTTTTACGAGCAGTACTTC.

The table lists this clone with a few counts. The chain combines TRBV5-4 with TRBJ1-5; a possible D gene is TRBD1 (6 bases). Trimming left V 4 bases short and J 9 bases short, with 17 bases between. The germline V gene encodes CDR1 SGHNT and CDR2 YYREEE (reference sequence). The CDR3 loop spans 14 amino acids. Here the CDR3 reads CASSRARGERPQHF. In nucleotides, the CDR3 is TGTGCCAGCAGCCGTGCGAGGGGGGAAAGGCCCCAGCATTTT.

The chain carries TRBV11-2 and TRBJ2-3; no clear D. The CDR3 contains 14 residues. Per germline, CDR1 SGHAT and CDR2 FQNNGV. The ends were cut back, 4 bases at V and 0 bases at J, with 8 bases in the middle. CDR3 nucleotides: TGTGCCAGCAGCTCGCAGGCGAGCACAGATACGCAGTATTTT. The encoded protein is CASSSQASTDTQYF.

V usage is TRBV30 and J usage is TRBJ2-7, with 11 bases matching TRBD2. This CDR3 contains 21 residues. J lost 1 base, V lost 0 bases, and 20 bases had no gene match. CDR1 GTSNPN and CDR2 SVGIG come from the germline V gene (reference sequence). The CDR3 DNA reads as TGTGCCTGGAGTGTACGGACAGGGGTGATAGCGGGAGGGCCGAGATCCTACGAGCAGTACTTC. Residues: CAWSVRTGVIAGGPRSYEQYF.

This clone is a singleton in its sample. The V call is TRBV4-1, the J call TRBJ1-3; D ambiguous. V lost 1 base, J lost 4 bases, and 8 bases lay in between. This CDR3 spans 14 amino acids. Looked up from germline, CDR1 is MGHRA and CDR2 is YSYEKL. The CDR3 sequence: CASSQVSGGNTIYF. CDR3 DNA: TGCGCCAGCAGCCAAGTTTCGGGCGGAAACACCATATATTTT.

With respect to this clone: Other nucleotide sequences in the sample specify the same CDR3. V is TRBV7-9 and J is TRBJ1-2; D unclear. The CDR3 has 12 amino acids. Germline assignment: CDR1 SEHNR and CDR2 FQNEAQ (reference sequence). With 0 bases removed from V and 5 bases from J, the gap between germline ends came to 4 bases. CDR3 sequence reads: CASSLASYGYTF. The CDR3 coding sequence is TGTGCCAGCAGCTTAGCCTCTTATGGCTACACCTTC.

The CDR3 DNA follows: TGTGCCAGCAGCGTAGGGACAGGGACGGGCTATGGCTACACCTTC. Amino acids: CASSVGTGTGYGYTF. The V gene is TRBV9, the J gene TRBJ1-2, with 8 bases fitting TRBD1. V trimming: 0 bases; J trimming: 4 bases; junction bases outside the gene matches: 5. CDR1 is SGDLS, CDR2 YYNGEE, per germline. The CDR3 contains 15 residues.

The V and J genes are TRBV6-1 and TRBJ1-4; TRBD1 matches 7 bases. From germline, CDR1 is MNHNS and CDR2 SASEGT. V dropped 3 bases and J dropped 4; count of bases not matched to a gene: 11. The CDR3 consists of 17 residues. CDR3: CASSDTYKGQNNEKLFF. The CDR3, as DNA: TGTGCCAGCAGTGACACTTATAAGGGACAGAATAATGAAAAACTGTTTTTT.

Regarding this clone: One end of the junction varies from germline; a read error may be responsible. In the same sample, other DNA sequences code for this CDR3. The chain joins TRBV11-2 to TRBJ2-7; TRBD2 agrees at 9 bases. The V gene's germline CDR1 is SGHAT and CDR2 FQNNGV. The CDR3 has 14 amino acids. The CDR3 nucleotides are TGTGCCAGCAGCTTAGGCGGGGGGGCCTATGAGCAGTACTTC. Residues: CASSLGGGAYEQYF.

This sequence joins TRBV5-6 and TRBJ2-5; 8 bases fit TRBD1. CDR3 length: 14 residues. The germline V gene encodes CDR1 SGHDT and CDR2 YYEEEE. The V gene end was trimmed by 2 bases and the J gene end by 7 bases; junction bases not matched to a gene: 7. CDR3: CASSFTGGSGTQYF. DNA of the CDR3: TGTGCCAGCAGCTTTACAGGGGGTTCAGGGACCCAGTACTTC.

The chain couples TRBV28 to TRBJ1-5, with D possibly TRBD1 on 5 matching bases. The V and J ends lost 6 bases and 9 bases respectively, with 21 bases between them. CDR3 size: 15 residues. Looked up from germline, CDR1 is MDHEN and CDR2 is SYDVKM. The CDR3: CASSPPTGNRGPQHF. The CDR3 DNA follows: TGTGCCAGCAGCCCGCCCACCGGCAATAGGGGGCCCCAGCATTTT.

This chain links TRBV10-2 with TRBJ1-2, with TRBD1 as a possible D gene (6 bases). CDR1 is WSHSY and CDR2 is SAAADI in the germline V gene. This CDR3 is 13 amino acids long. Trimming stripped 8 bases from V and 4 bases from J, with 14 bases between. The CDR3 nucleotides are TGCGCCAGCTACCTCGGGGGCCTCTATGGCTACACCTTC. It encodes CASYLGGLYGYTF.

The J gene is TRBJ1-6, the V gene TRBV7-2; 8 bases line up with TRBD1. V lost 5 bases and J lost 6; bases outside the gene matches: 9. CDR3 length equals 16 residues. CDR1 is SGHTA, CDR2 FQGNSA, per germline. CDR3 region: CASSPRTGLINSPLHF. CDR3 DNA sequence: TGTGCCAGCAGCCCTCGGACAGGGTTAATTAATTCACCCCTCCACTTT.

The chain carries TRBV6-5 and TRBJ2-7; 7 nucleotides align to TRBD1. The CDR3 covers 14 residues. CDR1 is MNHEY and CDR2 is SVGAGI in the germline V gene. After removal of 5 bases from V and 1 base from J, the junction contained 5 bases not matched to a gene. In nucleotides, the CDR3 is TGTGCCAGCAGTCTGGACAGGAGGTCCTACGAGCAGTACTTC. Protein sequence: CASSLDRRSYEQYF.

The chain uses TRBV29-1 and TRBJ2-7; D perhaps matches TRBD1 (6 bases). Germline values: CDR1 SQVTM, CDR2 ANQGSEA. The CDR3 contains 13 residues. V lost 7 bases, J lost 1 base, and 14 bases lay in between. DNA for the CDR3: TGCAGCGCCGTCCAGGGGCTTTCCTACGAGCAGTACTTC. This sequence encodes CSAVQGLSYEQYF.

The chain combines TRBV7-9 with TRBJ1-3, with unresolved D. CDR1 is SEHNR, CDR2 FQNEAQ, per germline (reference sequence). Trimming took off 3 bases at V and 4 bases at J, with 10 bases between the two ends. The CDR3 length is 14 residues. The CDR3 coding sequence is TGTGCCAGCAGCTTCTCAGACCTCGGAAACACCATATATTTT. This gives the protein CASSFSDLGNTIYF.

The chain employs TRBV5-4 and TRBJ1-1, with D hard to call. Between the trimmed V and J ends, which lost 4 bases and 0 bases, there was a span of 22 bases. CDR3 length: 18 amino acids. Germline loops: CDR1 SGHNT, CDR2 YYREEE (reference sequence). The CDR3 is CASSPGRRLPTLNTEAFF. For the CDR3, the DNA is TGTGCCAGCAGCCCTGGGAGGCGCTTACCTACCTTGAACACTGAAGCTTTCTTT.

The chain employs TRBV18 and TRBJ2-7; no reliable D call. CDR1 is KGHSH and CDR2 is LQKENI in the germline V gene. V was shortened by 4 bases and J by 0 bases, with 7 bases between the two germline ends. The CDR3 extends over 13 amino acids. The CDR3 here is CASSRSASYEQYF. CDR3 bases: TGTGCCAGCTCACGATCAGCCTCCTACGAGCAGTACTTC.

Details on this clone: This sample also contains other DNA sequences that code for the same CDR3. The rearrangement links TRBV27 to TRBJ1-1; the D is unclear. Germline V gives CDR1 MNHEY, CDR2 SMNVEV (reference sequence). Trimming shortened V by 0 bases and J by 2 bases, and 7 bases separated the two germline ends. This CDR3 region has 14 residues. CDR3 bases: TGTGCCAGCAGTTTATCGGGAGGAAACACTGAAGCTTTCTTT. Translation gives CASSLSGGNTEAFF.

This rearrangement joins TRBV28 to TRBJ1-3; D is unclear. Germline CDR1 is MDHEN and CDR2 is SYDVKM. V lost 6 bases and J lost 2, with 14 bases in between. The CDR3 has 15 residues. The CDR3 protein is CASSQPGKAGNTIYF. The CDR3 nucleotides are TGTGCCAGCAGCCAGCCGGGAAAGGCTGGAAACACCATATATTTT.

This clone was seen more than once but under ten times. V and J are TRBV19 and TRBJ1-1, with TRBD1 identical over 8 bases. In germline, CDR1 is LNHDA, CDR2 SQIVND (reference sequence). This CDR3 contains 15 residues. The J segment lost 7 bases and the V segment lost 2 bases, leaving 9 bases of the junction unmatched. The CDR3 region is CASSINRNRGDEAFF. As DNA, the CDR3 is TGTGCCAGTAGTATAAATCGGAACAGGGGGGATGAAGCTTTCTTT.

The chain couples TRBV7-2 to TRBJ2-3; 7 nucleotides line up with TRBD1. This CDR3 has 16 amino acids. Germline lookup yields CDR1 SGHTA and CDR2 FQGNSA. V gave up 5 bases and J gave up 4 bases; unmatched junction bases: 12. Written as DNA, the CDR3 is TGTGCCAGCAGCCGTAGGGCCAGGGGGACGGCAGATACGCAGTATTTT. Amino acid sequence: CASSRRARGTADTQYF.

This clone occurred a few times. The J gene is TRBJ2-7, the V gene TRBV11-2, with 9 bases lining up with TRBD2. Germline V lookup: CDR1 SGHAT, CDR2 FQNNGV. V gave up 0 bases and J gave up 3 bases; unmatched junction bases: 3. The CDR3 sequence is 15 residues long. The CDR3 DNA reads as TGTGCCAGCAGCTTAGACGGACTAGCGAGCTACGAGCAGTACTTC. It is translated as CASSLDGLASYEQYF. Complete variable domain (other parts from reference TRBV11-2 and TRBJ2-7): EAGVAQSPRYKIIEKRQSVAFWCNPISGHATLYWYQQILGQGPKLLIQFQNNGVVDDSQLPKDRFSAERLKGVDSTLKIQPAKLEDSAVYLCASSLDGLASYEQYFGPGTRLTVT.

This chain links TRBV7-2 with TRBJ1-5; 9 bases fit TRBD1. The germline CDR1 and CDR2 sequences are SGHTA and FQGNSA. There are 13 residues in the CDR3. V lost 8 bases, J lost 3 bases, and 2 bases stayed unmatched. In DNA, the CDR3 is TGTGCCAGCGGACAGGGGCACAATCAGCCCCAGCATTTT. Its translation: CASGQGHNQPQHF.